The clone carrying this TCR beta chain was seen a single time. V dropped 4 bases and J dropped 5 bases, with 15 bases sitting between them. The CDR3 length is 15 residues. Per germline, CDR1 LGHDT and CDR2 YNNKEL (reference sequence). As originally analysed: Reference gene primer amplification gave estimated nucleated cell counts. Profiled with immunoSEQ multiplex PCR; TCRdb holds only in-frame clones, not every one. V and J calls plus clone size are reproduced from that table; the DNA served to infer D and trimming. The sample lists about 250,000 clones; about 83% were seen once. This specimen belongs to a study of blood T cell repertoires in COVID-19. Study as a whole: PBMCs, B-cell-depleted T cells, or T cells provided the cDNA or gDNA that made up the material.

The receptor was derived from an elderly man with acute or convalescent COVID-19. The specimen was peripheral blood. The gene calls are TRBV3-1 (or the pseudogene TRBV3-2) and TRBJ1-5; no definite D call. The CDR3 DNA is TGTGCCAGCAGCCCAGCCCTTGGAGACTATCAGCCCCAGCATTTT. This gives the protein CASSPALGDYQPQHF.